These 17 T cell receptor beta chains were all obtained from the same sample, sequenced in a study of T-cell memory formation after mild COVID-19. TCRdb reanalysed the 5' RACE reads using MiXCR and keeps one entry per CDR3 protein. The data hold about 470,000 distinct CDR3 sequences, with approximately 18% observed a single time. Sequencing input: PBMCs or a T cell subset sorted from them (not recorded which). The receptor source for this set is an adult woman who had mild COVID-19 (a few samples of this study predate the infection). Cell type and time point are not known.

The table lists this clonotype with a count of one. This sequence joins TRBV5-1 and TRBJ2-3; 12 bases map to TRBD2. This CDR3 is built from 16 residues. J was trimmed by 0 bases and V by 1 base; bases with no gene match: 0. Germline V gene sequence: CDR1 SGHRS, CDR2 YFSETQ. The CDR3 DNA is TGCGCCAGCAGCTTGACTAGCGGGGGGAGCACAGATACGCAGTATTTT. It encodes CASSLTSGGSTDTQYF.

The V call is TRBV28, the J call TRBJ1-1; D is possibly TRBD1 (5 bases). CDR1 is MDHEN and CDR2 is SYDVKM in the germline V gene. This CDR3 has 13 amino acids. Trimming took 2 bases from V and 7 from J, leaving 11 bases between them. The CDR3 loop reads CASSLERQLEAFF. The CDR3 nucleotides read TGTGCCAGCAGTTTAGAGAGACAGCTTGAAGCTTTCTTT.

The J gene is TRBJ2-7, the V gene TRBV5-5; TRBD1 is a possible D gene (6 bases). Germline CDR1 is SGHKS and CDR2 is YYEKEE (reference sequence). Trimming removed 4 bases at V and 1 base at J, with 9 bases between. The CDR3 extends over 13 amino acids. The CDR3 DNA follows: TGTGCCAGCAGCATAGGGACATCCTACGAGCAGTACTTC. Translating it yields CASSIGTSYEQYF.

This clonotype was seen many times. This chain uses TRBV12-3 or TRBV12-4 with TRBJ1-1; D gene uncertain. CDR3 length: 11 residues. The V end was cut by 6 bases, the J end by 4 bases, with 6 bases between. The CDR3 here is CASRATTEAFF. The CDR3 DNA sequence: TGTGCCAGCAGAGCGACCACTGAAGCTTTCTTT.

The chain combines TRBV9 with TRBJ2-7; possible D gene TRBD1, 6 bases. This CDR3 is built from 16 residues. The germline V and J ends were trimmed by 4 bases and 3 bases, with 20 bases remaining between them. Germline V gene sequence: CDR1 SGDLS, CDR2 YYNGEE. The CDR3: CASSPPDSDLNYEQYF. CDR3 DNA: TGTGCCAGCAGCCCACCGGACAGCGACCTAAACTACGAGCAGTACTTC.

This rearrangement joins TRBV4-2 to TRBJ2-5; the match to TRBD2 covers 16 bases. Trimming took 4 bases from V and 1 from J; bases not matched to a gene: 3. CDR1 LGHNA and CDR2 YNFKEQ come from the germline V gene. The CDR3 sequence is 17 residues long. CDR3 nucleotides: TGTGCCAGCAGCCCGGGGACTAGCGGGGGGGCCCAAGAGACCCAGTACTTC. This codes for CASSPGTSGGAQETQYF.

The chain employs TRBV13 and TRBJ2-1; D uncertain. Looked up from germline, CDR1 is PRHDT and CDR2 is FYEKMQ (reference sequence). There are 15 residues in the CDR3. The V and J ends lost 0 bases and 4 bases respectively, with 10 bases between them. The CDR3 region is CASSLGGGFYNEQFF. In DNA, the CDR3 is TGTGCCAGCAGCTTAGGGGGCGGATTTTACAATGAGCAGTTCTTC.

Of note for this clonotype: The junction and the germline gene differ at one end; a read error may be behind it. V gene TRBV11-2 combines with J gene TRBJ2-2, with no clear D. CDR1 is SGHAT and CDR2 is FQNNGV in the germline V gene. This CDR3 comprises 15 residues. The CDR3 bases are TGTGTCAGCAGAGGCGGCTCCTCTTACACCGGGGAGCTGTTTTTT. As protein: CVSRGGSSYTGELFF.

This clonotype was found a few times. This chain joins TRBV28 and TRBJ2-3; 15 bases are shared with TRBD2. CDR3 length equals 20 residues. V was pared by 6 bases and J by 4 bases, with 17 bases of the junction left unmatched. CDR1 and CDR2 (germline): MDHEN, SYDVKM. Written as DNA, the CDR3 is TGTGCCAGCAGGCTCGCAGGACTAGCGGGAGGGCCGTTGGATCCAGATACGCAGTATTTT. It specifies CASRLAGLAGGPLDPDTQYF.

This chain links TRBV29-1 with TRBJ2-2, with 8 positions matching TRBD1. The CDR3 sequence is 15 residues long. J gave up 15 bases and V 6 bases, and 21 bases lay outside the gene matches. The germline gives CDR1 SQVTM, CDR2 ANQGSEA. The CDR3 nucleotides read TGCAGCGTGTCCGGGACAGGAGGTTTTGAGGGAAGGATGTTTTTT. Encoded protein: CSVSGTGGFEGRMFF.

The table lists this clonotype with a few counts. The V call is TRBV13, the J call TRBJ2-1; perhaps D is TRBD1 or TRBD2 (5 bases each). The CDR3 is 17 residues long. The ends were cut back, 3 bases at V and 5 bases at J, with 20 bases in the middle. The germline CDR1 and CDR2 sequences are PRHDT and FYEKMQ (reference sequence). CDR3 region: CASSLAGAIPPHNEQFF. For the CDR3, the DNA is TGTGCCAGCAGCTTGGCCGGGGCCATCCCCCCCCACAATGAGCAGTTCTTC.

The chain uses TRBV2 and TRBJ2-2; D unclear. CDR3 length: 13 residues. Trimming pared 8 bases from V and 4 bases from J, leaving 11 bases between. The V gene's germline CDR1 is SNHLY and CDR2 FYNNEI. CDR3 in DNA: TGTGCCAGCCTAAACCGGTCCACCGGGGAGCTGTTTTTT. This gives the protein CASLNRSTGELFF.

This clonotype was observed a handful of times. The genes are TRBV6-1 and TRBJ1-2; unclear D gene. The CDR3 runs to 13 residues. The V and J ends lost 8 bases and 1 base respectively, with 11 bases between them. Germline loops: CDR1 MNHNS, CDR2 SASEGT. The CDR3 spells CASCLGDNYGYTF. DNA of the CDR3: TGTGCCAGCTGCCTGGGAGATAACTATGGCTACACCTTC.

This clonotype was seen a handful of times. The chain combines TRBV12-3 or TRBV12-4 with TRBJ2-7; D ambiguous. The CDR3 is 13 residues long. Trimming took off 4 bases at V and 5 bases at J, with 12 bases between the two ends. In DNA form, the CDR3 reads TGTGCCAGCAGTTACTCCGCGTGGAACGAGCAGTACTTC. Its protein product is CASSYSAWNEQYF.

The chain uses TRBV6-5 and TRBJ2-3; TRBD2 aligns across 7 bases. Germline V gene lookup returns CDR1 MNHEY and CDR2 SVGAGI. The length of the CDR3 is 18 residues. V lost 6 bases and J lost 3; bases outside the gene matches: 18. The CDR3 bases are TGTGCCAGCAGCCCTCCGTGGGGGGGAGGGATTGAGACAGATACGCAGTATTTT. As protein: CASSPPWGGGIETDTQYF.

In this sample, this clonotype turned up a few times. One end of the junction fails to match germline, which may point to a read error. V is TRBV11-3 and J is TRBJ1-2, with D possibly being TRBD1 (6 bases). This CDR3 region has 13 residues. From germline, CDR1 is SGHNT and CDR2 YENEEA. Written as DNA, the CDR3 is TGTGCCAGCAGCTTAGACGGGGGCTATGGTTACACCTTC. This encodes CASSLDGGYGYTF.

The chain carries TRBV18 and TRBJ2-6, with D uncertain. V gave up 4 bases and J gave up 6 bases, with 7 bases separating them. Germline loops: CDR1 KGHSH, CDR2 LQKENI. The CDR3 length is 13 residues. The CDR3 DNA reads TGTGCCAGCTCACTGGCTGAGGCCAACGTCCTGACTTTC. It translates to CASSLAEANVLTF. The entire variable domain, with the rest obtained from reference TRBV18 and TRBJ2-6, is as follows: NAGVMQNPRHLVRRRGQEARLRCSPMKGHSHVYWYRQLPEEGLKFMVYLQKENIIDESGMPKERFSAEFPKEGPSILRIQQVVRGDSAAYFCASSLAEANVLTFGAGSRLTVL.